These 10 T cell receptor beta chains originate from one sample sequenced in a study of shared clonotypes between healthy human individuals. Profiled with immunoSEQ multiplex PCR; TCRdb holds only in-frame clones, not every one. The sample yields approximately 2.5 million clones, 93% seen once. Sample: naive CD4+ T cells from PBMCs. Subset of the sample: CD45RA+ positively selected. These receptors all come from a man aged 18 to 30 in good health. Some clones in this sample may be carry-over from other donors' samples.

The CDR3 DNA is TGTGCCAGCCCCCGGGCGGGCACAACTAATGAAAAACTGTTTTTT. It translates to CASPRAGTTNEKLFF. The rearrangement links TRBV21-1 to TRBJ1-4. TRBV21-1 is marked as a pseudogene. The CDR3 totals 15 residues.

The chain is built from TRBV2 and TRBJ2-2; 11 bases are shared with TRBD2. CDR3 length: 15 residues. CDR1 is SNHLY and CDR2 is FYNNEI in the germline V gene. The ends lost 5 bases at V and 3 bases at J; junction bases unmatched: 2. CDR3 amino acids: CASSTSGSDTGELFF. CDR3 in DNA: TGTGCCAGCAGTACTAGCGGGAGCGACACCGGGGAGCTGTTTTTT.

The chain uses TRBV6-5 and TRBJ2-7; the D is unclear. The CDR3 is made up of 15 amino acids. Trimming pared 2 bases from V and 2 bases from J, leaving 13 bases between. The germline CDR1 and CDR2 sequences are MNHEY and SVGAGI. The CDR3 is CASSYRFLGTYEQYF. In nucleotides, the CDR3 is TGTGCCAGCAGTTACCGATTCCTGGGGACCTACGAGCAGTACTTC.

This clone was seen once. This rearrangement joins TRBV25-1 to TRBJ2-7; the D gene could be TRBD1 or TRBD2 (5 bases each). The CDR3 consists of 14 residues. Germline lookup yields CDR1 MGHDK and CDR2 SYGVNS. Trimming stripped 5 bases from V and 2 bases from J, with 13 bases between. CDR3 nucleotides: TGTGCCAGCAGTCGAGGGGTCCTTGCCTACGAGCAGTACTTC. Its translation is CASSRGVLAYEQYF.

V gene TRBV4-1 combines with J gene TRBJ2-7, with 10 bases aligning to TRBD2. The germline gives CDR1 MGHRA, CDR2 YSYEKL. The CDR3 spans 15 residues. With V trimmed by 6 bases and J by 2 bases, 7 bases remained unmatched. The CDR3 sequence is CASSLRTSGPYEQYF. In DNA, the CDR3 is TGCGCCAGCAGTCTTCGGACTAGCGGACCCTACGAGCAGTACTTC.

The chain recombines TRBV30 with TRBJ1-1; no definite D call. The V gene lost 5 bases and the J gene lost 6 bases, with 25 bases spanning the gap. The CDR3 covers 16 residues. Germline lookup yields CDR1 GTSNPN and CDR2 SVGIG (reference sequence). CDR3 nucleotides: TGTGCCTGGTCCCCTTTCATCACGGCTGTCTCGTCTGAAGCTTTCTTT. Protein product: CAWSPFITAVSSEAFF.

V is TRBV6-6 and J is TRBJ2-2, with no clear D. Per the germline V gene, CDR1 is MNHNY and CDR2 is SVGAGI (reference sequence). The V and J ends lost 4 bases and 2 bases respectively, with 8 bases between them. The CDR3 loop spans 14 amino acids. Here the CDR3 DNA reads TGTGCCAGCAGTTCCGACTTCAACACCGGGGAGCTGTTTTTT. This translates into CASSSDFNTGELFF.

The chain recombines TRBV25-1 with TRBJ2-6; D remains unclear. CDR3 length equals 15 residues. V gave up 3 bases and J gave up 0 bases, with 6 bases separating them. The germline gives CDR1 MGHDK, CDR2 SYGVNS. DNA for the CDR3: TGTGCCAGCAGTGATTCTAGCTCTGGGGCCAACGTCCTGACTTTC. Its protein product is CASSDSSSGANVLTF.

The rearrangement links TRBV30 to TRBJ2-6; TRBD1 might be the D (6 bases). This CDR3 has 15 amino acids. Germline V gene data show CDR1 as GTSNPN and CDR2 as SVGIG (reference sequence). V was trimmed by 8 bases and J by 0 bases, leaving 14 bases between them. CDR3 loop: CAVQGLSSGANVLTF. The DNA for the CDR3 is TGTGCCGTACAGGGTCTCAGCTCTGGGGCCAACGTCCTGACTTTC.

The J gene is TRBJ1-4, the V gene TRBV28, with a tentative D call TRBD1 (5 bases). The CDR3 is 14 amino acids. CDR1 and CDR2 (germline): MDHEN, SYDVKM. The V end lost 11 bases, the J end lost 7 bases, and 20 bases lay between the germline ends. The CDR3 DNA follows: TGTGCCTCACGGGAGGGGCGCATCGGTGAAAAACTGTTTTTT. It encodes CASREGRIGEKLFF.